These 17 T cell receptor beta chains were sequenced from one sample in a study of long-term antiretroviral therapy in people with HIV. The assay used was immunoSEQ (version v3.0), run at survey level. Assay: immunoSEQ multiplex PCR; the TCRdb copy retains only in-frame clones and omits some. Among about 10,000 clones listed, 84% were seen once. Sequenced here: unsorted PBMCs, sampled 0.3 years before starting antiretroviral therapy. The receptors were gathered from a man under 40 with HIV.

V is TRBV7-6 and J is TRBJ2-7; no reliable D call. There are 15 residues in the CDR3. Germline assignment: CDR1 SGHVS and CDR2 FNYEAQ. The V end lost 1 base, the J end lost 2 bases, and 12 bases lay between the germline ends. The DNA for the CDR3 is TGTGCCAGCAGCTTAGTGGCTAGTACCGCCTACGAGCAGTACTTC. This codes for CASSLVASTAYEQYF.

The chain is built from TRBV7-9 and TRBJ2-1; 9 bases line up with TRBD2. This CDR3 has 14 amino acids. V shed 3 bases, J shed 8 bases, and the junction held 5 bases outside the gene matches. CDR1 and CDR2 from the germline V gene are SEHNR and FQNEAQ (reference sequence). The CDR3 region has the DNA TGTGCCAGCAGCTTTGCGGGAGGGTCAGATGAGCAGTTCTTC. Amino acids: CASSFAGGSDEQFF.

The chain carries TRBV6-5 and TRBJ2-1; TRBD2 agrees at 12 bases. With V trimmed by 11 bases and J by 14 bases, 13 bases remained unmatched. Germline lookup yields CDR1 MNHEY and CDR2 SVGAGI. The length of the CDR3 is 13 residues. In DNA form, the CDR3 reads TGTGCCGCCCGAGGGACTAGCGGGTTAGGGGAGTTCTTC. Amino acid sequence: CAARGTSGLGEFF.

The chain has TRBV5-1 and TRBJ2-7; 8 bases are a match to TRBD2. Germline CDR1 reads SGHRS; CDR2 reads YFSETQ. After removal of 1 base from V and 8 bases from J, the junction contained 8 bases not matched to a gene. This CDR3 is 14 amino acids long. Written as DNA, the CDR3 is TGCGCCAGCAGCTTGAGTAGCGGGATGAATAAGCAGTACTTC. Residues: CASSLSSGMNKQYF.

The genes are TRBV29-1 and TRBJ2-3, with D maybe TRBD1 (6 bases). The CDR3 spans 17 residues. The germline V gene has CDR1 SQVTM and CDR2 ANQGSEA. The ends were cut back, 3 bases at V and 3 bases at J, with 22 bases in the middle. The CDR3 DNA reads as TGCAGCGTTGATGGGGCGCAGGGGTCTATCATAACAGATACGCAGTATTTT. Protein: CSVDGAQGSIITDTQYF.

The CDR3 sequence: CASSPGALANQPQHF. The CDR3 DNA reads TGTGCCAGTAGTCCCGGCGCACTAGCTAATCAGCCCCAGCATTTT. This chain links TRBV19 with TRBJ1-5; D gene uncertain. Trimming shortened V by 5 bases and J by 4 bases, and 15 bases separated the two germline ends. The CDR3 has 15 residues. In germline, CDR1 is LNHDA, CDR2 SQIVND (reference sequence).

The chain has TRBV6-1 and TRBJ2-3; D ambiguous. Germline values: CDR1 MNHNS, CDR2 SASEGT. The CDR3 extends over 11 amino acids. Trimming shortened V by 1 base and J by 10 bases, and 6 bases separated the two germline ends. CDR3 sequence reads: CASSEEVSQYF. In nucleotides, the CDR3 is TGTGCCAGCAGTGAAGAGGTATCGCAGTATTTT.

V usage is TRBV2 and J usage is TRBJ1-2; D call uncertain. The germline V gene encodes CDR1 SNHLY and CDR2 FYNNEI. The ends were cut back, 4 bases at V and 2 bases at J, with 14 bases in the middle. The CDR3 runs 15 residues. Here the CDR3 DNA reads TGTGCCAGCAGTGCCGCGGCAGGCCCAAACTATGGCTACACCTTC. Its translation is CASSAAAGPNYGYTF.

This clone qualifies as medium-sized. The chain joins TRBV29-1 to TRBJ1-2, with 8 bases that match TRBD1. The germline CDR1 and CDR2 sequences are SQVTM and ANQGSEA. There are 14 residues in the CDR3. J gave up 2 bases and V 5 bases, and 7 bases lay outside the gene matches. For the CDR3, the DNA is TGCAGCGTTCCTGAGGACAGGGACAACTATGGCTACACCTTC. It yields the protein CSVPEDRDNYGYTF.

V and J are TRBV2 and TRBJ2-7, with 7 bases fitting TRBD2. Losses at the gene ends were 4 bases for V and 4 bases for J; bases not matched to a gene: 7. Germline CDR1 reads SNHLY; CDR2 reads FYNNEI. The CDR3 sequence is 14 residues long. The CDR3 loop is CASSAQGGNYEQYF. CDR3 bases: TGTGCCAGCAGTGCCCAGGGAGGGAATTACGAGCAGTACTTC.

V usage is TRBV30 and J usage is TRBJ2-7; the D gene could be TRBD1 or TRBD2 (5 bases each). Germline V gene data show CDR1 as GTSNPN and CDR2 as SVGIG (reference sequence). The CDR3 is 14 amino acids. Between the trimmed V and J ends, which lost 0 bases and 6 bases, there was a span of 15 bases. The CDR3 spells CAWSVWGNQCEQYF. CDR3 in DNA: TGTGCCTGGAGTGTTTGGGGGAACCAGTGCGAGCAGTACTTC.

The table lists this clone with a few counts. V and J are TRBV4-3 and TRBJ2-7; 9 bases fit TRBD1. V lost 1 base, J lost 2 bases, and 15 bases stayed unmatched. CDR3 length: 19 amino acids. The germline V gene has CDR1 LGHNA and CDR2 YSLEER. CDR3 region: CASSQGRNGPDRGTYEQYF. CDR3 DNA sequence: TGCGCCAGCAGCCAAGGACGAAATGGCCCCGACAGGGGGACCTACGAGCAGTACTTC.

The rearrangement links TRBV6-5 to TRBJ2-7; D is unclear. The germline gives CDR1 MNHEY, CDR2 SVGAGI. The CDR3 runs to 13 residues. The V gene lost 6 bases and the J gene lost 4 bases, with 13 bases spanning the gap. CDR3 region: CASSPGQVYEQYF. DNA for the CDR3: TGTGCCAGCAGCCCTGGGCAGGTATACGAGCAGTACTTC.

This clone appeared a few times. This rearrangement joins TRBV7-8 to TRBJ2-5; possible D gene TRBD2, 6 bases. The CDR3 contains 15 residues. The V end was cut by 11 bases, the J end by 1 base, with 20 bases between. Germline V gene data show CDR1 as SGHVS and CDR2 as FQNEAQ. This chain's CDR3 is CASTMGVGGQETQYF. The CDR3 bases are TGTGCCTCTACAATGGGGGTGGGGGGCCAAGAGACCCAGTACTTC.

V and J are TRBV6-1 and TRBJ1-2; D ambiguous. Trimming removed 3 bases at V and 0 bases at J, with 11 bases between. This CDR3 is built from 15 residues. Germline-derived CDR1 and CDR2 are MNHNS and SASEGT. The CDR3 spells CASSDVHNSNYGYTF. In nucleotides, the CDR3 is TGTGCCAGCAGTGATGTTCATAATTCTAACTATGGCTACACCTTC.

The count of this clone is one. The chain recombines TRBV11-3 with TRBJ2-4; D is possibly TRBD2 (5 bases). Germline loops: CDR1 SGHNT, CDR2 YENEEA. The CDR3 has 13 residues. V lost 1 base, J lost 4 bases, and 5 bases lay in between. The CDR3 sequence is CASSLGGKNIQYF. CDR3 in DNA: TGTGCCAGCAGCTTAGGAGGGAAAAACATTCAGTACTTC.

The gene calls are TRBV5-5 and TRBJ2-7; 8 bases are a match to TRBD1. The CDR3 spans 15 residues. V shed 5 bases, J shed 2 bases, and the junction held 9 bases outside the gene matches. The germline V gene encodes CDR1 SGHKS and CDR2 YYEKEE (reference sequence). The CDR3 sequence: CASSDLRTGTYEQYF. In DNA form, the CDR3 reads TGTGCCAGCAGTGACTTGCGGACAGGGACCTACGAGCAGTACTTC. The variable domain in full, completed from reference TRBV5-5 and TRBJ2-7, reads DAGVTQSPTHLIKTRGQQVTLRCSPISGHKSVSWYQQVLGQGPQFIFQYYEKEERGRGNFPDRFSARQFPNYSSELNVNALLLGDSALYLCASSDLRTGTYEQYFGPGTRLTVT.